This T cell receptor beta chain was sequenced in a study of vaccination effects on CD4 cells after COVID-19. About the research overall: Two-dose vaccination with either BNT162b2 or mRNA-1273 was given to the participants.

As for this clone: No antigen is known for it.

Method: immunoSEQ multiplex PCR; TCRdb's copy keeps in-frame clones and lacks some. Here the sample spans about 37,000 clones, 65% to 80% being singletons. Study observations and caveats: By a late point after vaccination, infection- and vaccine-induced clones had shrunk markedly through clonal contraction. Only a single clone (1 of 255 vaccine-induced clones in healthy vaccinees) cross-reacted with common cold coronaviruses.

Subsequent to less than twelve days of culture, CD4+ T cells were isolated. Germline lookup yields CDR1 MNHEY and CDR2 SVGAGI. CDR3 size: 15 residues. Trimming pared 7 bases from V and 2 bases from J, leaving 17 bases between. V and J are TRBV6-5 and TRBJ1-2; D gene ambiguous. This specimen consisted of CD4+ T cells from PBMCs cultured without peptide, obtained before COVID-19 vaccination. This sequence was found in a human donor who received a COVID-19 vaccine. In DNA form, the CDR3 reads TGTGCCAGCACAGCCCGACGGCAGCAGAACTATGGCTACACCTTC. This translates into CASTARRQQNYGYTF.